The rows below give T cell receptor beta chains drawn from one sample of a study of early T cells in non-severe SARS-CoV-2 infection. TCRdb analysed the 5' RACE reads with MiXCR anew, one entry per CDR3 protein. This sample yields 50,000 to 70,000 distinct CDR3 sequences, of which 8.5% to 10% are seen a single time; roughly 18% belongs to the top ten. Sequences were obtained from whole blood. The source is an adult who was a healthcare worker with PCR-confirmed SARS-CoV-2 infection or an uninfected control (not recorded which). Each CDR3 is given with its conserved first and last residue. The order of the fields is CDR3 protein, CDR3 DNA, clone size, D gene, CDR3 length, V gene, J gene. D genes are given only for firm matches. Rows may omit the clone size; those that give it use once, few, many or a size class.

CDR3aa: CASSASGSPSSYNEQFF
CDR3nt: TGTGCCAGCAGCGCTAGCGGGAGCCCCAGCTCCTACAATGAGCAGTTCTTC
abundance: NA
d_gene: TRBD2
len: 17
v_gene: TRBV9
j_gene: TRBJ2-1

CDR3aa: CASSLKSGGYTDTQYF
CDR3nt: TGTGCCAGCAGCTTAAAGTCGGGTGGCTACACAGATACGCAGTATTTT
abundance: many
d_gene: NA
len: 16
v_gene: TRBV7-2
j_gene: TRBJ2-3

CDR3aa: CASTLELGTSGRVSYEQYF
CDR3nt: TGTGCCAGCACTCTGGAGTTGGGGACTAGCGGGAGGGTATCCTACGAGCAGTACTTC
abundance: many
d_gene: TRBD2
len: 19
v_gene: TRBV7-9
j_gene: TRBJ2-7

CDR3aa: CASSLAPSVSYNEQFF
CDR3nt: TGTGCCAGCAGTTTAGCTCCCAGCGTATCCTACAATGAGCAGTTCTTC
abundance: many
d_gene: NA
len: 16
v_gene: TRBV27
j_gene: TRBJ2-1

CDR3aa: CASSHPDMGANTGELFF
CDR3nt: TGTGCCAGCAGCCACCCGGATATGGGGGCCAACACCGGGGAGCTGTTTTTT
abundance: many
d_gene: NA
len: 17
v_gene: TRBV7-3
j_gene: TRBJ2-2

CDR3aa: CSAVQAGEGTDTQYF
CDR3nt: TGCAGTGCTGTCCAAGCGGGAGAGGGCACAGATACGCAGTATTTT
abundance: few
d_gene: TRBD2
len: 15
v_gene: TRBV20-1
j_gene: TRBJ2-3

CDR3aa: CASTSAPAYEQYF
CDR3nt: TGTGCCAGCACTAGCGCGCCAGCCTACGAGCAGTACTTC
abundance: many
d_gene: NA
len: 13
v_gene: TRBV28
j_gene: TRBJ2-7

CDR3aa: CSAIPLLAGGHNEQFF
CDR3nt: TGCAGTGCCATACCCCTATTGGCGGGAGGGCACAATGAGCAGTTCTTC
abundance: few
d_gene: TRBD2
len: 16
v_gene: TRBV20-1
j_gene: TRBJ2-1

CDR3aa: CASSTILNAGELFF
CDR3nt: TGTGCCAGTAGTACAATCCTTAATGCGGGGGAGCTGTTTTTT
abundance: few
d_gene: NA
len: 14
v_gene: TRBV19
j_gene: TRBJ2-2

CDR3aa: CASSYSWGGNQPQHF
CDR3nt: TGTGCCAGCAGTTACTCTTGGGGTGGCAATCAGCCCCAGCATTTT
abundance: many
d_gene: NA
len: 15
v_gene: TRBV6-2/TRBV6-3
j_gene: TRBJ1-5

CDR3aa: CASSLNGPAQPQHF
CDR3nt: TGTGCCAGCAGTTTAAATGGTCCGGCCCAGCCCCAGCATTTT
abundance: few
d_gene: NA
len: 14
v_gene: TRBV12-3/TRBV12-4
j_gene: TRBJ1-5